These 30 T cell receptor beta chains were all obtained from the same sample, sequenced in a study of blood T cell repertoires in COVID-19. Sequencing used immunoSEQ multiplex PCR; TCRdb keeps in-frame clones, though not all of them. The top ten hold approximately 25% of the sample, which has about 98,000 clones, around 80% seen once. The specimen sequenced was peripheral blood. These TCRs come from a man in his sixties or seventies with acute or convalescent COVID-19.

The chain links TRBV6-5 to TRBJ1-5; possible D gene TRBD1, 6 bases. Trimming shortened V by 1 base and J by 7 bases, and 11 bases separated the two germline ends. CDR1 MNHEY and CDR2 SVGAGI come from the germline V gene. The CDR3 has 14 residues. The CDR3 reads CASSYLGAGQPQHF. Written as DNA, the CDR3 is TGTGCCAGCAGTTACTTGGGGGCAGGACAGCCCCAGCATTTT.

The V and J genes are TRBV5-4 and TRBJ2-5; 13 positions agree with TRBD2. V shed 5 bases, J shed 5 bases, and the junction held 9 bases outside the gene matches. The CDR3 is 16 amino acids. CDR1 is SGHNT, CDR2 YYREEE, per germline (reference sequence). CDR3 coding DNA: TGTGCCAGCAGTGGGACTAGCGGGAATCTGGGGGAGACCCAGTACTTC. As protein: CASSGTSGNLGETQYF.

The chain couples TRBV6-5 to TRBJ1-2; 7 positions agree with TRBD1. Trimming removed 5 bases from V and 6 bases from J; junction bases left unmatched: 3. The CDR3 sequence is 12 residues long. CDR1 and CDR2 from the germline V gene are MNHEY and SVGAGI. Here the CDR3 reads CASSPQGDGYTF. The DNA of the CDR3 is TGTGCCAGCAGTCCGCAGGGGGATGGCTACACCTTC.

CDR3 coding DNA: TGCAGTAGGGGCAGAGATGGCTACACCTTC. It codes for CSRGRDGYTF. The chain links TRBV20-1 to TRBJ1-2; the D gene is possibly TRBD1 (5 bases). Germline V CDR1 and CDR2: DFQATT, SNEGSKA (reference sequence). V was cut by 8 bases and J by 6 bases, with 10 bases left in between. The CDR3 has 10 residues.

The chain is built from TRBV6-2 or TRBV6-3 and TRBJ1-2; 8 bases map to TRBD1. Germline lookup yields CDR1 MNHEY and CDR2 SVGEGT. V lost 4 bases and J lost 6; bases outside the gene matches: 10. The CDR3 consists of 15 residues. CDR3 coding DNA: TGTGCCAGCAGTTTTCGGAAAACAGGGGGAAATGGCTACACCTTC. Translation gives CASSFRKTGGNGYTF.

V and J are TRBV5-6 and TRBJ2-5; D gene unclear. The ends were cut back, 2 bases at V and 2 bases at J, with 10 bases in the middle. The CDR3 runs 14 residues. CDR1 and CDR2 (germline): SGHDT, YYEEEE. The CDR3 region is CASSFGTTQETQYF. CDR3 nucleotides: TGTGCCAGCAGCTTTGGAACGACTCAAGAGACCCAGTACTTC.

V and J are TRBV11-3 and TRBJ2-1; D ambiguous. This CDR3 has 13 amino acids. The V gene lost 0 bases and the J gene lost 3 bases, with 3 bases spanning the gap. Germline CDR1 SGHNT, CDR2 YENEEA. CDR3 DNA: TGTGCCAGCAGCTTAGACAGCTACAATGAGCAGTTCTTC. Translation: CASSLDSYNEQFF.

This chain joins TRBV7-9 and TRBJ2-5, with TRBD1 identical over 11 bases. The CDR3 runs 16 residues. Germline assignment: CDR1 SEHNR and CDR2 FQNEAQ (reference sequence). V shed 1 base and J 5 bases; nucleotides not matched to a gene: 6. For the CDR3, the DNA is TGTGCCAGCAGCTTAGGGGACAGGGGGGATAGCGAGACCCAGTACTTC. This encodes CASSLGDRGDSETQYF.

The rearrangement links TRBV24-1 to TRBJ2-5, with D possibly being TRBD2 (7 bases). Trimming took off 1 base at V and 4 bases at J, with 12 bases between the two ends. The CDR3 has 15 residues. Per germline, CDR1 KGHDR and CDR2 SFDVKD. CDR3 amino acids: CATSDFRGGIETQYF. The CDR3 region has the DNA TGTGCCACCAGTGATTTTCGCGGGGGCATAGAGACCCAGTACTTC.

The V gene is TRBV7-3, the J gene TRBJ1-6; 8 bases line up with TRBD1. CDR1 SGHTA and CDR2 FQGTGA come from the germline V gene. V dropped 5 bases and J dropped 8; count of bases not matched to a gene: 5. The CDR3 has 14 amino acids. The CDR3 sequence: CASSLDRVHSPLHF. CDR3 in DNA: TGTGCCAGCAGCCTGGACAGGGTGCATTCACCCCTCCACTTT.

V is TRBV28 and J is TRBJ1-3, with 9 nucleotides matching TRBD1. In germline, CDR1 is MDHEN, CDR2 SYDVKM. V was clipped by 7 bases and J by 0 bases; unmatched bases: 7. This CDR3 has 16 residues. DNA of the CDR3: TGTGCCAGCACACAGGGGGCCTCCCGCTCTGGAAACACCATATATTTT. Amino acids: CASTQGASRSGNTIYF.

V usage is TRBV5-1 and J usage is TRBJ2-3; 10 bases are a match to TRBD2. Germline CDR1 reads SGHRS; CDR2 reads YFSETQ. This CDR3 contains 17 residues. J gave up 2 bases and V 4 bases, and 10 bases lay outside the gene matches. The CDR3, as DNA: TGCGCCAGCAGCCCTGGGGTAGCGGGAGGATCCACAGATACGCAGTATTTT. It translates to CASSPGVAGGSTDTQYF.

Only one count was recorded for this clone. The CDR3 DNA reads as TGCGCCAGCAGCCAACTAGCGGGGACATACAATGAGCAGTTCTTC. It encodes CASSQLAGTYNEQFF. The rearrangement links TRBV4-3 to TRBJ2-1; TRBD2 matches 9 bases. The V gene's germline CDR1 is LGHNA and CDR2 YSLEER. J was trimmed by 4 bases and V by 2 bases; bases with no gene match: 3. CDR3 length: 15 amino acids.

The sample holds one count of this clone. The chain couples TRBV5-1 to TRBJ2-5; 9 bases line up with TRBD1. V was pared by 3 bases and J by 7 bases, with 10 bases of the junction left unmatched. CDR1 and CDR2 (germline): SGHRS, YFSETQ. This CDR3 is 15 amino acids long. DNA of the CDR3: TGCGCCAGCAGCTGGGGGGACAGGGAAGGAGTGACCCAGTACTTC. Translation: CASSWGDREGVTQYF.

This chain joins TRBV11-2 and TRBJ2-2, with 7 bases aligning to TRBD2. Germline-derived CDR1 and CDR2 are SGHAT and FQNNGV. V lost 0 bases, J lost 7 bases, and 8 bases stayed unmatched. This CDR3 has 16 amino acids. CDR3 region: CASSLDYGRLGGELFF. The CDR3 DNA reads TGTGCCAGCAGCTTAGACTACGGGAGGTTAGGCGGGGAGCTGTTTTTT. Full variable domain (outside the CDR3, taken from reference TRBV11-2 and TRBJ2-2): EAGVAQSPRYKIIEKRQSVAFWCNPISGHATLYWYQQILGQGPKLLIQFQNNGVVDDSQLPKDRFSAERLKGVDSTLKIQPAKLEDSAVYLCASSLDYGRLGGELFFGEGSRLTVL.

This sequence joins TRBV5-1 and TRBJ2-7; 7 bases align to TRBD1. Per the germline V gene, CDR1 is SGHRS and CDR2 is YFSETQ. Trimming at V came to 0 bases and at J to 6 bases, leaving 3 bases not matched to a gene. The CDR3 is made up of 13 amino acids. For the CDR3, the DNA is TGCGCCAGCAGCTTGGAACAGGGGCTCGAGCAGTACTTC. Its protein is CASSLEQGLEQYF.

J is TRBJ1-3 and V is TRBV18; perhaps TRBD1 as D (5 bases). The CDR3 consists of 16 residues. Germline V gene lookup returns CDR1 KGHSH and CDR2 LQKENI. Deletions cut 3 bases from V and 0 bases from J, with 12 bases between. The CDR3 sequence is CASSPSTANSGNTIYF. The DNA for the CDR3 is TGTGCCAGCTCACCCTCGACAGCCAACTCTGGAAACACCATATATTTT.

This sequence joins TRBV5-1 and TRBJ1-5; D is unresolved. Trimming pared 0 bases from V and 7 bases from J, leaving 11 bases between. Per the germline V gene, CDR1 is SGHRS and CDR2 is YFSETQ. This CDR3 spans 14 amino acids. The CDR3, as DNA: TGCGCCAGCAGCTTGGACGGAGGGAGGCAGCCCCAGCATTTT. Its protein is CASSLDGGRQPQHF.

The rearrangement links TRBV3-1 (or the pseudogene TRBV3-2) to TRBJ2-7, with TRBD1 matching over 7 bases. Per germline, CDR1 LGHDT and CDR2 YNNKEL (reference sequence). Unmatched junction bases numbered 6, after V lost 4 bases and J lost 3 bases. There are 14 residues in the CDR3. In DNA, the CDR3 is TGTGCCAGCAGCCCCTGGGACAGAAACTACGAGCAGTACTTC. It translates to CASSPWDRNYEQYF.

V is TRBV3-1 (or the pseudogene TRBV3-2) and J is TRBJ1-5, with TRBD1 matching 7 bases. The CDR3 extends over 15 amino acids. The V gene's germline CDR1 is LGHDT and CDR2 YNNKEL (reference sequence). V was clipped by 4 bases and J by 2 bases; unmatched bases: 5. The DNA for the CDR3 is TGTGCCAGCAGCCCCACCACAGGGGGCAATCAGCCCCAGCATTTT. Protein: CASSPTTGGNQPQHF.

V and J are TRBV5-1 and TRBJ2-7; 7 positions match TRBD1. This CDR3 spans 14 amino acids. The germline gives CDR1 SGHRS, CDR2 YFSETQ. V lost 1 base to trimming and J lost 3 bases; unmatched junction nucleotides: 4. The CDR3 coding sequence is TGCGCCAGCAGCTTGCCTGCAGGGGGCTACGAGCAGTACTTC. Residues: CASSLPAGGYEQYF.

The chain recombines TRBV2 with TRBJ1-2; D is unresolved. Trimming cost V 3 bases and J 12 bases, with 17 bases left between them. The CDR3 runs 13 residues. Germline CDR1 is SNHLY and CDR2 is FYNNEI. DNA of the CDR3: TGTGCCAGCAGTGAGGGTTGGGAGACCCAGGACACCTTC. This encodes CASSEGWETQDTF.

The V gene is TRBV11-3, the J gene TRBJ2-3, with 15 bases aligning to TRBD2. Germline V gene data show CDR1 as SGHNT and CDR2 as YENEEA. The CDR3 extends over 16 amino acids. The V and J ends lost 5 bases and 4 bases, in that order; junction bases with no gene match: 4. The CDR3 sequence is CASSAGLAGGADTQYF. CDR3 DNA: TGTGCCAGCAGCGCCGGACTAGCGGGGGGGGCAGATACGCAGTATTTT.

The CDR3 reads CASSRTGTGRYGYTF. The CDR3 nucleotides are TGCGCCAGCAGCAGAACCGGGACAGGGAGATATGGCTACACCTTC. This chain connects TRBV5-1 to TRBJ1-2, with 9 positions matching TRBD1. Per the germline V gene, CDR1 is SGHRS and CDR2 is YFSETQ. The CDR3 sequence is 15 residues long. Trimming took 4 bases from V and 5 from J; bases not matched to a gene: 9.

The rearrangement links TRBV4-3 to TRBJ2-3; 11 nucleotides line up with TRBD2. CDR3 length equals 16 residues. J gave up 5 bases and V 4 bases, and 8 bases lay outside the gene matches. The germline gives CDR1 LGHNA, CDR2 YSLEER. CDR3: CASSPGVAGGGDTQYF. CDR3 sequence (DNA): TGCGCCAGCAGCCCCGGGGTAGCGGGAGGGGGAGATACGCAGTATTTT.

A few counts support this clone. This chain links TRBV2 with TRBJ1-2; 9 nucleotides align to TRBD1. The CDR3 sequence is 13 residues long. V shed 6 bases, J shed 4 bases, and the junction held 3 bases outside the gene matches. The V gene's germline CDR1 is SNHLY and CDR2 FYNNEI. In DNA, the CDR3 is TGTGCCAGCAGGGGACAGGGTACCTATGGCTACACCTTC. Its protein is CASRGQGTYGYTF.

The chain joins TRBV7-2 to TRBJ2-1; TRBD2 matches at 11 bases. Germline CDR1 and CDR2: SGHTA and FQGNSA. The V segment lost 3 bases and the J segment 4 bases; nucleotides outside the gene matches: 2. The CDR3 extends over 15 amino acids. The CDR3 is CASSLTSGKYNEQFF. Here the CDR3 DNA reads TGTGCCAGCAGCTTGACTAGCGGGAAATACAATGAGCAGTTCTTC.

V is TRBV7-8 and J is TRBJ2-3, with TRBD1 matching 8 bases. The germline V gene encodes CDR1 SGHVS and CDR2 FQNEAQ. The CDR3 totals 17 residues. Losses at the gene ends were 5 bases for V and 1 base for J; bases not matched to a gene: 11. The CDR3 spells CASSKTPGQGRTDTQYF. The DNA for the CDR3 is TGTGCCAGCAGCAAGACACCCGGACAGGGCCGCACAGATACGCAGTATTTT.

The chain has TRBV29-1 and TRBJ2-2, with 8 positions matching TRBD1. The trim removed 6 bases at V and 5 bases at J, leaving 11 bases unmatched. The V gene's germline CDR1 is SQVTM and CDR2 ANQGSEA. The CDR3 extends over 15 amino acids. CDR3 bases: TGCAGCGTGAGGGGGCAGGGGGCGGAAACCGGGGAGCTGTTTTTT. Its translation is CSVRGQGAETGELFF.

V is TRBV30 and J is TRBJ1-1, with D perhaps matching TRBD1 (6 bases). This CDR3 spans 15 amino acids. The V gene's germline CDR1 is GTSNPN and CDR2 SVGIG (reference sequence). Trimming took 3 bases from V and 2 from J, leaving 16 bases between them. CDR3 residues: CAWRGARGPNTEAFF. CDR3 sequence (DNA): TGTGCCTGGAGGGGGGCCAGGGGCCCCAACACTGAAGCTTTCTTT.